This is a list of T cell receptor beta chains from one sample in a study of blood T cell repertoires in COVID-19. Using immunoSEQ multiplex PCR, the repertoire was profiled, and TCRdb retains in-frame clones only, with some absent. In the table there are 130,000 to 150,000 clones, more than 75% of which are singletons. The sequencing sample was made of PBMCs or T cells enriched from blood (not recorded which). Receptor source: a woman younger than 45 with acute COVID-19. Each CDR3 is given with its conserved first and last residue. A D gene is named only where the DNA matches it firmly. Clone size, where shown, is once, few, many, or a class for clones that have expanded.

abundance,d_gene,j_gene,v_gene,CDR3aa,CDR3nt
.,.,TRBJ1-2,TRBV11-2,CASSLDQGHFGYTF,TGTGCCAGCAGCTTAGATCAGGGGCATTTTGGCTACACCTTC
once,TRBD2,TRBJ2-7,TRBV10-3,CAITQFQLAGGGEQYF,TGTGCCATCACCCAATTCCAGCTAGCGGGAGGAGGCGAGCAGTACTTC
.,TRBD2,TRBJ2-5,TRBV3-1/TRBV3-2,CASSQIAGAVETQYF,TGTGCCAGCAGCCAAATAGCGGGAGCGGTCGAGACCCAGTACTTC
.,TRBD2,TRBJ2-7,TRBV7-2,CASSLGGLAGSSYEQYF,TGTGCCAGCAGCCTAGGGGGACTAGCGGGGAGCTCCTACGAGCAGTACTTC
once,TRBD1,TRBJ2-7,TRBV4-3,CASSQDNRGGFSEQYF,TGCGCCAGCAGCCAAGATAACAGGGGTGGGTTCTCCGAGCAGTACTTC
.,.,TRBJ1-2,TRBV18,CASSSTAGDYGYTF,TGTGCCAGCTCATCCACGGCGGGGGACTATGGCTACACCTTC
.,.,TRBJ2-2,TRBV5-1,CASSSQGTPTNTGELFF,TGCGCCAGCAGCTCACAGGGGACTCCCACGAACACCGGGGAGCTGTTTTTT
.,.,TRBJ2-7,TRBV28,CASSPPYYEQYF,TGTGCCAGCAGTCCCCCCTATTACGAGCAGTACTTC
.,TRBD2,TRBJ2-1,TRBV4-3,CASSQEASGDENNEQFF,TGCGCCAGCAGCCAAGAGGCTAGCGGGGATGAAAACAATGAGCAGTTCTTC
.,.,TRBJ2-5,TRBV5-1,CASSLDARQETQYF,TGCGCCAGCAGCTTGGATGCCAGACAAGAGACCCAGTACTTC
.,.,TRBJ1-1,TRBV6-5,CASIGSIWENTEAFF,TGTGCCAGCATTGGGAGTATTTGGGAGAACACTGAAGCTTTCTTT
.,TRBD1,TRBJ1-3,TRBV4-1,CASSQGGTGLGNTIYF,TGCGCCAGCAGCCAAGGAGGGACAGGGCTCGGAAACACCATATATTTT
.,TRBD1,TRBJ1-4,TRBV28,CASSQATGGNEKLFF,TGTGCCAGCAGTCAGGCTACAGGGGGCAATGAAAAACTGTTTTTT
once,.,TRBJ2-5,TRBV7-2,CASSLRPMQRGETQYF,TGTGCCAGCAGCTTACGCCCCATGCAGCGCGGAGAGACCCAGTACTTC
.,.,TRBJ2-3,TRBV5-1,CASSLEPVSTDTQYF,TGCGCCAGCAGCTTAGAGCCGGTTAGCACAGATACGCAGTATTTT
.,.,TRBJ2-7,TRBV10-2,CASTLTETYEQYF,TGCGCCAGCACCCTGACAGAGACATACGAGCAGTACTTC
.,.,TRBJ2-7,TRBV7-2,CASSLSGKYEQYF,TGTGCCAGCAGCTTATCAGGGAAGTACGAGCAGTACTTC
.,TRBD1,TRBJ1-1,TRBV4-3,CASSPTDRGAAFF,TGCGCCAGCAGCCCCACGGACAGGGGCGCAGCTTTCTTT
.,TRBD1,TRBJ1-1,TRBV28,CASSLQGADTEAFF,TGTGCCAGCAGCTTACAGGGGGCGGACACTGAAGCTTTCTTT
few,TRBD1,TRBJ1-5,TRBV5-8,CASSLNYGQGSNQPQHF,TGTGCCAGCAGCTTAAATTACGGACAGGGCTCTAATCAGCCCCAGCATTTT
.,.,TRBJ1-6,TRBV7-6,CASSPYRASSYNSPLHF,TGTGCCAGCAGCCCCTACAGGGCGAGCTCCTATAATTCACCCCTCCACTTT
.,TRBD2,TRBJ2-3,TRBV3-1/TRBV3-2,CASSQEGLAGTDTQYF,TGTGCCAGCAGCCAAGAGGGACTAGCGGGCACAGATACGCAGTATTTT
few,TRBD1,TRBJ1-4,TRBV7-2,CASSLEGQGGEKLFF,TGTGCCAGCAGCTTAGAGGGACAGGGTGGTGAAAAACTGTTTTTT
.,.,TRBJ2-3,TRBV7-2,CASSPNRATTDTQYF,TGTGCCAGCAGCCCAAACAGGGCTACCACAGATACGCAGTATTTT
.,.,TRBJ1-3,TRBV5-1,CASSPGGFGGTIYF,TGCGCCAGCAGCCCCGGGGGGTTCGGGGGCACCATATATTTT
.,.,TRBJ2-3,TRBV7-2,CASSLGLGADTQYF,TGTGCCAGCAGCTTAGGCCTAGGGGCCGATACGCAGTATTTT
.,.,TRBJ2-2,TRBV2,CASSAMGSYTGELFF,TGTGCCAGCAGTGCGATGGGGAGCTACACCGGGGAGCTGTTTTTT
.,TRBD1,TRBJ1-1,TRBV7-9,CASRLAGGLNTEAFF,TGTGCCAGCAGGTTGGCAGGGGGACTGAACACTGAAGCTTTCTTT
few,TRBD1,TRBJ1-1,TRBV24-1,CATSEGVGGRAFF,TGTGCCACCAGTGAGGGGGTAGGGGGCCGAGCTTTCTTT